One sample yielded the 28 T cell receptor beta chains listed below, sequenced in a study of vaccination effects on CD4 cells after COVID-19. This table comes from immunoSEQ multiplex PCR, and its TCRdb copy is limited to in-frame clones, with some not included. The sample has about 70,000 clones, roughly two thirds seen once; the top ten hold less than 6.5%. These receptors' targets are unknown. Using viral peptide pools, the ViraFEST assay grew out antigen-specific CD4+ T cells prior to sequencing. Culture lasted over 9 days before CD4+ T cell isolation. This individual contracted SARS-CoV-2 between March and December 2020, as verified by PCR. The source material was CD4+ T cells from PBMCs cultured with HIV peptides, sampled before COVID-19 vaccination. Subset specified: HIV-1 Nef peptide pool negative control/reference culture. The receptors derive from a human donor who had a prior SARS-CoV-2 infection.

The chain recombines TRBV30 with TRBJ1-2; unclear D gene. Germline CDR1 is GTSNPN and CDR2 is SVGIG (reference sequence). This CDR3 has 14 residues. Trimming cost V 3 bases and J 7 bases, with 18 bases left between them. The CDR3 coding sequence is TGTGCCTGGAGATCCGACGGCTTCTCGGGTGGCTACACCTTC. As protein: CAWRSDGFSGGYTF.

This clone came up a few times. This chain links TRBV10-1 with TRBJ2-6; 10 nucleotides match TRBD2. CDR1 and CDR2 from the germline V gene are WNHNN and SYGVQD (reference sequence). Germline trimming cut 3 bases from V and 3 bases from J; bases unmatched to any gene: 14. The CDR3 runs to 20 residues. The CDR3 protein is CASSEDSYALAGDGANVLTF. CDR3 DNA: TGCGCCAGCAGTGAAGATTCTTACGCGCTAGCGGGAGATGGGGCCAACGTCCTGACTTTC.

The chain carries TRBV5-1 and TRBJ2-2, with 7 nucleotides matching TRBD1. Unmatched junction bases numbered 16, after V lost 2 bases and J lost 3 bases. The CDR3 length is 19 residues. Germline CDR1 and CDR2: SGHRS and YFSETQ. CDR3 DNA sequence: TGCGCCAGCAGCTTAAACCGAAAGGGGGCGCTTTTAGACACCGGGGAGCTGTTTTTT. Protein: CASSLNRKGALLDTGELFF.

V and J are TRBV7-9 and TRBJ2-3; the D gene is possibly TRBD2 (6 bases). Per the germline V gene, CDR1 is SEHNR and CDR2 is FQNEAQ (reference sequence). The CDR3 sequence is 14 residues long. The V end lost 3 bases, the J end lost 2 bases, and 9 bases lay between the germline ends. The CDR3 nucleotides read TGTGCCAGCAGCTTTCGCGGGACCACAGATACGCAGTATTTT. Its translation is CASSFRGTTDTQYF.

V gene TRBV6-5 combines with J gene TRBJ1-1; D unclear. The germline V gene has CDR1 MNHEY and CDR2 SVGAGI. The CDR3 totals 13 residues. V lost 5 bases and J lost 1, with 8 bases in between. CDR3 loop: CASSITANTEAFF. The CDR3 coding sequence is TGTGCCAGCAGTATAACAGCGAACACTGAAGCTTTCTTT.

A few counts support this clone. J is TRBJ2-7 and V is TRBV5-5, with 7 bases lining up with TRBD1. The V segment lost 4 bases and the J segment 0 bases; nucleotides outside the gene matches: 4. Germline V lookup: CDR1 SGHKS, CDR2 YYEKEE (reference sequence). The length of the CDR3 is 14 residues. The CDR3 sequence is CASSLTGPSYEQYF. The CDR3 coding sequence is TGTGCCAGCAGCCTGACAGGGCCCTCCTACGAGCAGTACTTC.

CDR3 in DNA: TGTGCCAGCAGCTTAGGAGCCGTCTATGGCTACACCTTC. This codes for CASSLGAVYGYTF. The chain carries TRBV7-2 and TRBJ1-2; D is unresolved. The CDR3 has 13 amino acids. Per the germline V gene, CDR1 is SGHTA and CDR2 is FQGNSA. Between the trimmed V and J ends, which lost 1 base and 4 bases, there was a span of 7 bases.

The CDR3, as DNA: TGTGCCAGCAGCTTCCTGTCTGGAAACACCATATATTTT. Translated: CASSFLSGNTIYF. This chain joins TRBV7-2 and TRBJ1-3; no reliable D call. CDR1 is SGHTA and CDR2 is FQGNSA in the germline V gene. The CDR3 runs 13 residues. V was shortened by 3 bases and J by 1 base, with 4 bases between the two germline ends. Full variable domain (missing parts from reference TRBV7-2 and TRBJ1-3): GAGVSQSPSNKVTEKGKDVELRCDPISGHTALYWYRQSLGQGLEFLIYFQGNSAPDKSGLPSDRFSAERTGGSVSTLTIQRTQQEDSAVYLCASSFLSGNTIYFGEGSWLTVV.

J is TRBJ1-1 and V is TRBV15; 7 nucleotides match TRBD1. The CDR3 is 15 amino acids. The V segment lost 0 bases and the J segment 6 bases; nucleotides outside the gene matches: 7. Germline V CDR1 and CDR2: LNHNV, YYDKDF (reference sequence). The chain's CDR3 is CATSRDGRGPAEAFF. CDR3 DNA sequence: TGTGCCACCAGCAGAGATGGTAGGGGGCCGGCTGAAGCTTTCTTT.

The chain is built from TRBV19 and TRBJ2-2; TRBD1 matches at 8 bases. Trimming took 0 bases from V and 2 from J; bases not matched to a gene: 8. Germline V gene sequence: CDR1 LNHDA, CDR2 SQIVND (reference sequence). This CDR3 spans 18 amino acids. As DNA, the CDR3 is TGTGCCAGTAGTATAGATATCCTAGGACAGGGCAACACCGGGGAGCTGTTTTTT. Amino acid sequence: CASSIDILGQGNTGELFF. The full variable domain, with the rest looked up from reference TRBV19 and TRBJ2-2, is DGGITQSPKYLFRKEGQNVTLSCEQNLNHDAMYWYRQDPGQGLRLIYYSQIVNDFQKGDIAEGYSVSREKKESFPLTVTSAQKNPTAFYLCASSIDILGQGNTGELFFGEGSRLTVL.

The chain recombines TRBV27 with TRBJ1-1; unclear D gene. The V end was cut by 6 bases, the J end by 5 bases, with 19 bases between. The germline gives CDR1 MNHEY, CDR2 SMNVEV (reference sequence). The CDR3 has 15 amino acids. The CDR3, as DNA: TGTGCCAGCAGGGCCTGGATTGGGCGTGATACTGAAGCTTTCTTT. Translating it yields CASRAWIGRDTEAFF.

This clone was detected only once. The chain employs TRBV7-2 and TRBJ1-1; 7 bases map to TRBD1. This CDR3 has 16 residues. J gave up 4 bases and V 2 bases, and 10 bases lay outside the gene matches. Germline CDR1 reads SGHTA; CDR2 reads FQGNSA. The CDR3: CASSLNRGHWSTEAFF. CDR3 sequence (DNA): TGTGCCAGCAGCTTAAACAGGGGCCATTGGAGCACTGAAGCTTTCTTT.

This clone came up once. This chain connects TRBV7-9 to TRBJ1-2, with 7 bases matching TRBD1. The germline CDR1 and CDR2 sequences are SEHNR and FQNEAQ (reference sequence). This CDR3 has 14 residues. J lost 4 bases, V lost 2 bases, and 4 bases had no gene match. The CDR3 sequence: CASSLMGTAYGYTF. In nucleotides, the CDR3 is TGTGCCAGCAGCTTAATGGGGACAGCCTATGGCTACACCTTC.

This clone was recorded a few times. This chain links TRBV6-5 with TRBJ2-1; D not certain. The V end was cut by 5 bases, the J end by 6 bases, with 11 bases between. Germline V gene sequence: CDR1 MNHEY, CDR2 SVGAGI. This CDR3 contains 13 residues. The CDR3 sequence is CASSPGRSNEQFF. Here the CDR3 DNA reads TGTGCCAGCAGTCCTGGACGGTCCAATGAGCAGTTCTTC.

The J gene is TRBJ2-1, the V gene TRBV6-4, with 10 bases identical to TRBD2. Per the germline V gene, CDR1 is MRHNA and CDR2 is SNTAGT. J gave up 2 bases and V 3 bases, and 1 base lay outside the gene matches. This CDR3 is 15 amino acids long. CDR3 coding DNA: TGTGCCAGCAGTGAGGGACTAGCGACCTACAATGAGCAGTTCTTC. The encoded protein is CASSEGLATYNEQFF.

The chain recombines TRBV4-1 with TRBJ2-1; D may be TRBD2 (6 bases). This CDR3 is built from 14 residues. V lost 8 bases, J lost 9 bases, and 20 bases lay in between. Germline V gene lookup returns CDR1 MGHRA and CDR2 YSYEKL. The CDR3 DNA reads as TGCGCCAGCGGGTCCGGCGGGGCCATTGGTGAGCAGTTCTTC. Encoded protein: CASGSGGAIGEQFF.

J is TRBJ2-1 and V is TRBV29-1, with 15 bases lining up with TRBD2. The CDR3 has 13 amino acids. Germline CDR1 SQVTM, CDR2 ANQGSEA. This CDR3 is CTGTSGRPDEQFF. The CDR3 region has the DNA TGCACGGGGACTAGCGGGAGGCCTGATGAGCAGTTCTTC.

This chain uses TRBV15 with TRBJ2-3; the match to TRBD2 covers 8 bases. CDR1 LNHNV and CDR2 YYDKDF come from the germline V gene (reference sequence). V shed 4 bases and J 1 base; nucleotides not matched to a gene: 7. The CDR3 runs to 16 residues. The DNA of the CDR3 is TGTGCCACCAGCACCAGACAAGCGGGGGGCACAGATACGCAGTATTTT. It encodes CATSTRQAGGTDTQYF.

V and J are TRBV14 and TRBJ2-3; 8 nucleotides line up with TRBD1. Trimming at V came to 3 bases and at J to 2 bases, leaving 7 bases not matched to a gene. The germline gives CDR1 SGHDN, CDR2 FVKESK. This CDR3 is built from 16 residues. The CDR3 coding sequence is TGTGCCAGCAGCCAGCGACGGGACAGGTCCACAGATACGCAGTATTTT. Its translation is CASSQRRDRSTDTQYF.

The rearrangement joins TRBV7-3 to TRBJ2-3; D is perhaps TRBD2 (6 bases). Deletions cut 3 bases from V and 2 bases from J, with 9 bases between. The germline V gene has CDR1 SGHTA and CDR2 FQGTGA. The length of the CDR3 is 14 residues. The CDR3 loop is CASSFRDFTDTQYF. The CDR3 DNA reads as TGTGCCAGCAGCTTCCGGGACTTCACAGATACGCAGTATTTT.

The CDR3 sequence: CASSLGGGETQYF. In DNA form, the CDR3 reads TGTGCCAGCAGTTTAGGGGGAGGGGAGACCCAGTACTTC. The V gene is TRBV12-3 or TRBV12-4, the J gene TRBJ2-5; 7 bases map to TRBD2. The V gene end was trimmed by 1 base and the J gene end by 5 bases; junction bases not matched to a gene: 1. This CDR3 has 13 amino acids.

The CDR3 sequence: CASSPGRGNEKLFF. The DNA of the CDR3 is TGTGCCAGCTCACCAGGAAGGGGGAATGAAAAACTGTTTTTT. J is TRBJ1-4 and V is TRBV18, with D possibly being TRBD1 (6 bases). CDR3 size: 14 residues. Germline-derived CDR1 and CDR2 are KGHSH and LQKENI. The germline V and J ends were trimmed by 2 bases and 5 bases, with 9 bases remaining between them. The whole variable domain, filled in from reference TRBV18 and TRBJ1-4, reads NAGVMQNPRHLVRRRGQEARLRCSPMKGHSHVYWYRQLPEEGLKFMVYLQKENIIDESGMPKERFSAEFPKEGPSILRIQQVVRGDSAAYFCASSPGRGNEKLFFGSGTQLSVL.

The V and J genes are TRBV12-3 or TRBV12-4 and TRBJ2-7, with D unclear. Trimming removed 3 bases at V and 4 bases at J, with 7 bases between. The CDR3 length is 12 residues. The CDR3 reads CASSFWGYEQYF. CDR3 nucleotide sequence: TGTGCCAGCAGTTTCTGGGGATACGAGCAGTACTTC.

The V and J genes are TRBV5-1 and TRBJ2-2; D perhaps matches TRBD1 (6 bases). V was clipped by 6 bases and J by 4 bases, with 22 bases between them. CDR1 is SGHRS and CDR2 is YFSETQ in the germline V gene. This CDR3 spans 17 amino acids. CDR3 sequence reads: CASTVGYRVASTGELFF. In DNA form, the CDR3 reads TGCGCCAGCACGGTCGGCTACAGGGTCGCTTCCACCGGGGAGCTGTTTTTT.

The chain links TRBV7-2 to TRBJ1-6, with no clear D. The CDR3 has 15 amino acids. In germline, CDR1 is SGHTA, CDR2 FQGNSA. With 0 bases removed from V and 6 bases from J, the gap between germline ends came to 9 bases. CDR3 in amino acids: CASSLAMGFNSPLHF. The CDR3 DNA reads TGTGCCAGCAGCTTAGCGATGGGTTTTAATTCACCCCTCCACTTT.

The chain links TRBV2 to TRBJ2-7; 13 bases align to TRBD2. J was trimmed by 6 bases and V by 5 bases; bases with no gene match: 4. Germline assignment: CDR1 SNHLY and CDR2 FYNNEI. This CDR3 comprises 14 residues. The CDR3 DNA is TGTGCCAGCAGTCCTGGACTAGCGGGGGTCGAGCAGTACTTC. It is translated as CASSPGLAGVEQYF.

The genes are TRBV2 and TRBJ2-7; D is possibly TRBD2 (5 bases). The V and J ends lost 2 bases and 4 bases respectively, with 12 bases between them. Germline-derived CDR1 and CDR2 are SNHLY and FYNNEI. The CDR3 runs to 14 residues. The CDR3 DNA sequence: TGTGCCAGCAGTGAAAGCGGACGGGTGTACGAGCAGTACTTC. Its translation: CASSESGRVYEQYF. Full variable domain (missing parts from reference TRBV2 and TRBJ2-7): EPEVTQTPSHQVTQMGQEVILRCVPISNHLYFYWYRQILGQKVEFLVSFYNNEISEKSEIFDDQFSVERPDGSNFTLKIRSTKLEDSAMYFCASSESGRVYEQYFGPGTRLTVT.

V usage is TRBV29-1 and J usage is TRBJ2-3; perhaps TRBD2 as D (6 bases). V was shortened by 4 bases and J by 1 base, with 18 bases between the two germline ends. This CDR3 contains 16 residues. In germline, CDR1 is SQVTM, CDR2 ANQGSEA. CDR3 bases: TGCAGCGTTGTTGGGGCGGGGCAAATCGGCACAGATACGCAGTATTTT. As protein: CSVVGAGQIGTDTQYF.